Listed here are 4 T cell receptor beta chains from one sample, sequenced in a study of T cells in Graves' hyperthyroidism and ophthalmopathy. RNA transcripts were the template for amplifying TCR beta CDR3 regions. Primed by the HTBI set, a first-round RT-PCR was run on the TCR CDR3. One entry per CDR3 protein, called by TCRdb with MiXCR from the multiplex PCR reads. The repertoire holds some 560,000 distinct CDR3 sequences, with less than 15% as singletons. Source material: blood. Every receptor here comes from a woman aged 40 to 49 with Graves' hyperthyroidism.

This clonotype was observed many times. The chain links TRBV10-3 to TRBJ2-3, with 7 bases matching TRBD1. Germline lookup yields CDR1 ENHRY and CDR2 SYGVKD. V lost 6 bases and J lost 4; bases outside the gene matches: 4. The CDR3 has 13 amino acids. The CDR3: CAISATGSDTQYF. The CDR3 DNA reads as TGTGCCATCAGCGCGACAGGGTCAGATACGCAGTATTTT.

This clonotype was observed a handful of times. CDR3 protein: CASSMMTSGTDTQYF. The CDR3 DNA reads TGTGCCAGTAGTATGATGACTAGCGGAACAGATACGCAGTATTTT. This chain connects TRBV19 to TRBJ2-3, with 9 bases fitting TRBD2. The CDR3 runs to 15 residues. Germline lookup yields CDR1 LNHDA and CDR2 SQIVND (reference sequence). V trimming: 3 bases; J trimming: 3 bases; junction bases outside the gene matches: 4.

This clonotype was seen repeatedly, ten times or more. The chain carries TRBV28 and TRBJ2-5; D not resolved. Per the germline V gene, CDR1 is MDHEN and CDR2 is SYDVKM. Trimming took 1 base from V and 4 from J, leaving 19 bases between them. This CDR3 contains 17 residues. CDR3 protein: CASSLFRPLGSTETQYF. The CDR3, as DNA: TGTGCCAGCAGTTTATTCCGACCTCTGGGGTCGACAGAGACCCAGTACTTC.

Many counts were recorded for this clonotype. The chain recombines TRBV28 with TRBJ2-7; D is possibly TRBD1 (6 bases). This CDR3 region has 13 residues. Trimming removed 7 bases at V and 3 bases at J, with 13 bases between. Germline V gene sequence: CDR1 MDHEN, CDR2 SYDVKM. This CDR3 reads CASKLSTGYEQYF. The CDR3 DNA reads TGTGCCAGCAAACTTTCGACAGGCTACGAGCAGTACTTC.